A single sample is the source of the 3 T cell receptor beta chains below, sequenced in a study of blood T cell repertoires in COVID-19 (dated by TCRdb to about 2020). Receptors were amplified or captured by the immunoSEQ multiplex PCR assay. The table comes from immuneACCESS by way of TCRdb, which keeps in-frame sequences with V and J called. Part of the clones is missing from these tables; in studies checked, under half for an unresolved V gene and the rest for unknown reasons. Present in this sample are almost 250,000 clones, 86% of which were seen just once. The ten largest make up about 1.7% of the sample. Sequenced material: peripheral blood. These receptors were obtained from a woman in her sixties or seventies who had recovered from COVID-19.

This chain connects TRBV2 to TRBJ2-5; the match to TRBD1 covers 7 bases. CDR1 and CDR2 from the germline V gene are SNHLY and FYNNEI. V lost 7 bases, J lost 2 bases, and 7 bases stayed unmatched. The CDR3 is 14 residues long. The CDR3: CASKEGARQETQYF. The CDR3, as DNA: TGTGCCAGCAAAGAGGGGGCGCGGCAAGAGACCCAGTACTTC.

The gene calls are TRBV5-1 and TRBJ2-1, with 7 bases identical to TRBD2. The CDR3 extends over 16 amino acids. Germline V gives CDR1 SGHRS, CDR2 YFSETQ. With 4 bases clipped from V and 3 bases from J, the junction kept 10 bases outside the gene matches. CDR3 in DNA: TGCGCCAGCAGCGGGGGGGTGGATTGGAGCTACAATGAGCAGTTCTTC. This translates into CASSGGVDWSYNEQFF. Filled out from reference TRBV5-1 and TRBJ2-1, the complete variable domain reads KAGVTQTPRYLIKTRGQQVTLSCSPISGHRSVSWYQQTPGQGLQFLFEYFSETQRNKGNFPGRFSGRQFSNSRSEMNVSTLELGDSALYLCASSGGVDWSYNEQFFGPGTRLTVL.

The J gene is TRBJ2-7, the V gene TRBV18; 8 bases are a match to TRBD2. The V gene's germline CDR1 is KGHSH and CDR2 LQKENI. With V trimmed by 1 base and J by 3 bases, 5 bases remained unmatched. The CDR3 consists of 15 residues. For the CDR3, the DNA is TGTGCCAGCTCACCACAGCCGGGGGGGAACTACGAGCAGTACTTC. This encodes CASSPQPGGNYEQYF.